These 27 T cell receptor beta chains originate from one sample sequenced in a study of OX40 agonist ivuxolimab in advanced cancers. Only in-frame clones appear in the TCRdb table, and some are missing; sequencing was by immunoSEQ multiplex PCR. The data contain tens of thousands of clones, roughly 87% of them singletons. This specimen consisted of CD4+ or CD8+ T cells sorted from blood, obtained in a trial of the OX40 agonist ivuxolimab. Source of these receptors: an adult with an advanced solid tumor such as melanoma, head and neck, liver or kidney cancer.

This sequence joins TRBV5-1 and TRBJ2-7, with 8 bases fitting TRBD2. The CDR3 is 16 residues long. Germline CDR1 is SGHRS and CDR2 is YFSETQ. Losses at the gene ends were 4 bases for V and 3 bases for J; bases not matched to a gene: 12. The CDR3 DNA is TGCGCCAGCAGCCGGGGGGTGAGCGGGAGCGGCTACGAGCAGTACTTC. Its protein product is CASSRGVSGSGYEQYF.

The chain employs TRBV10-3 and TRBJ2-1; 10 bases map to TRBD1. Per the germline V gene, CDR1 is ENHRY and CDR2 is SYGVKD. With V trimmed by 7 bases and J by 5 bases, 5 bases remained unmatched. This CDR3 has 14 amino acids. CDR3: CAIKGTGENNEQFF. The CDR3 DNA follows: TGTGCCATCAAAGGGACAGGGGAAAACAATGAGCAGTTCTTC.

The chain joins TRBV7-9 to TRBJ2-7; 8 bases agree with TRBD2. Germline loops: CDR1 SEHNR, CDR2 FQNEAQ (reference sequence). This CDR3 is built from 15 residues. Unmatched junction bases numbered 12, after V lost 5 bases and J lost 6 bases. CDR3 nucleotide sequence: TGTGCCAGCAGCCCCGGGGGGGGGCCTCAGGCCGAGCAGTACTTC. Residues: CASSPGGGPQAEQYF.

The V gene is TRBV6-5, the J gene TRBJ1-1; 7 nucleotides align to TRBD1. Germline V CDR1 and CDR2: MNHEY, SVGAGI. CDR3 length: 12 amino acids. V shed 6 bases and J 5 bases; nucleotides not matched to a gene: 3. The CDR3 nucleotides are TGTGCCAGCAGACGACAGGGAACTGAAGCTTTCTTT. Protein sequence: CASRRQGTEAFF.

The CDR3 bases are TGTGCCTGGAGCGCCAGACTAGCGGGAGTAACCTCCTACAATGAGCAGTTCTTC. It specifies CAWSARLAGVTSYNEQFF. This chain uses TRBV30 with TRBJ2-1; 12 bases are a match to TRBD2. The CDR3 loop spans 18 amino acids. J lost 0 bases, V lost 3 bases, and 9 bases had no gene match. The germline V gene has CDR1 GTSNPN and CDR2 SVGIG (reference sequence). The variable domain in full, with the rest retrieved from reference TRBV30 and TRBJ2-1, is SQTIHQWPATLVQPVGSPLSLECTVEGTSNPNLYWYRQAAGRGLQLLFYSVGIGQISSEVPQNLSASRPQDRQFILSSKKLLLSDSGFYLCAWSARLAGVTSYNEQFFGPGTRLTVL.

V usage is TRBV29-1 and J usage is TRBJ2-7; 15 bases map to TRBD2. CDR3 length: 14 amino acids. Germline V gene lookup returns CDR1 SQVTM and CDR2 ANQGSEA. The junction had 4 bases not matched to a gene; V was cut back by 3 bases and J by 7 bases. The CDR3 loop is CSVEGLAGGGEQYF. The CDR3 DNA is TGCAGCGTTGAGGGACTAGCGGGAGGAGGTGAGCAGTACTTC.

CDR3 nucleotide sequence: TGTGCCAGCTCAATTACGACAGGGGGCGTTCAAGAGACCCAGTACTTC. Encoded protein: CASSITTGGVQETQYF. V and J are TRBV18 and TRBJ2-5; 10 bases map to TRBD1. This CDR3 is built from 16 residues. The V gene's germline CDR1 is KGHSH and CDR2 LQKENI. The trim removed 5 bases at V and 2 bases at J, leaving 8 bases unmatched.

The chain combines TRBV7-2 with TRBJ1-1, with D possibly matching TRBD1 (6 bases). This CDR3 has 14 amino acids. Trimming stripped 5 bases from V and 1 base from J, with 11 bases between. Germline values: CDR1 SGHTA, CDR2 FQGNSA. The CDR3 is CASSPRGGNTEAFF. The CDR3 DNA reads as TGTGCCAGCAGCCCCCGAGGGGGGAACACTGAAGCTTTCTTT.

This chain uses TRBV29-1 with TRBJ2-5, with a tentative D call TRBD1 (5 bases). Germline lookup yields CDR1 SQVTM and CDR2 ANQGSEA. V was shortened by 2 bases and J by 5 bases, with 6 bases between the two germline ends. The CDR3 covers 11 residues. Here the CDR3 DNA reads TGCAGCGTTGAACAGGGTGAGACCCAGTACTTC. Its protein is CSVEQGETQYF.

This clone has more than one count but fewer than ten. This chain connects TRBV30 to TRBJ1-1; D uncertain. There are 13 residues in the CDR3. Germline CDR1 GTSNPN, CDR2 SVGIG (reference sequence). V shed 0 bases and J shed 3 bases, with 8 bases lying between them. CDR3 region: CAWSVRRDTEAFF. The CDR3 nucleotides read TGTGCCTGGAGTGTACGGAGAGACACTGAAGCTTTCTTT.

The V gene is TRBV15, the J gene TRBJ2-2; D remains unclear. The CDR3 covers 16 residues. Trimming removed 5 bases at V and 1 base at J, with 14 bases between. CDR1 and CDR2 (germline): LNHNV, YYDKDF (reference sequence). Written as DNA, the CDR3 is TGTGCCACCAGCGGCCTTCAAACGTTGAACACCGGGGAGCTGTTTTTT. Its translation: CATSGLQTLNTGELFF.

V and J are TRBV5-1 and TRBJ1-3, with D hard to call. The germline V gene encodes CDR1 SGHRS and CDR2 YFSETQ. The CDR3 sequence is 15 residues long. The ends were cut back, 0 bases at V and 1 base at J, with 8 bases in the middle. The chain's CDR3 is CASSLEGLSGNTIYF. CDR3 coding DNA: TGCGCCAGCAGCTTGGAAGGACTTTCTGGAAACACCATATATTTT.

The chain combines TRBV6-1 with TRBJ2-5; D may correspond to TRBD1 or TRBD2 (6 bases each). The CDR3 runs 15 residues. V was pared by 6 bases and J by 5 bases, with 19 bases between. Germline CDR1 reads MNHNS; CDR2 reads SASEGT. The CDR3 nucleotides read TGTGCCAGCAGCTTGGAGGGGGGAGGAGGCGAGACCCAGTACTTC. Amino acid sequence: CASSLEGGGGETQYF.

The chain joins TRBV21-1 to TRBJ2-3; TRBD1, the D gene given by the table, was not confirmed from the DNA. TRBV21-1 is a pseudogene segment. The CDR3 sequence is 13 residues long. The CDR3 sequence is CASEGERTDTQYF. CDR3 DNA sequence: TGTGCCAGCGAAGGGGAAAGGACAGATACGCAGTATTTT.

This rearrangement joins TRBV5-1 to TRBJ1-3; no definite D call. In germline, CDR1 is SGHRS, CDR2 YFSETQ. The CDR3 runs 14 residues. Trimming cost V 1 base and J 2 bases, with 7 bases left between them. This CDR3 reads CASSLTVTGNTIYF. CDR3 DNA: TGCGCCAGCAGCTTGACCGTGACTGGAAACACCATATATTTT. Variable domain in full (rest from reference TRBV5-1 and TRBJ1-3): KAGVTQTPRYLIKTRGQQVTLSCSPISGHRSVSWYQQTPGQGLQFLFEYFSETQRNKGNFPGRFSGRQFSNSRSEMNVSTLELGDSALYLCASSLTVTGNTIYFGEGSWLTVV.

This clone was counted a single time. This rearrangement joins TRBV5-4 to TRBJ2-3; D is unresolved. Germline V lookup: CDR1 SGHNT, CDR2 YYREEE (reference sequence). The V end was cut by 1 base, the J end by 0 bases, with 3 bases between. The CDR3 has 13 residues. The CDR3 DNA reads as TGTGCCAGCAGCTTGCGGAGCACAGATACGCAGTATTTT. Its translation is CASSLRSTDTQYF.

With respect to this clone: Mismatch with germline at one junction end may stem from a read error. CDR3 residues: CASSLGRSGNQPQHF. For the CDR3, the DNA is TGTGCCAGCAGCCTAGGACGATCGGGCAATCAGCCCCAGCATTTT. The gene calls are TRBV13 and TRBJ1-5; D call uncertain. The CDR3 length is 15 residues. Germline assignment: CDR1 PRHDT and CDR2 FYEKMQ (reference sequence).

The V and J genes are TRBV29-1 and TRBJ1-3; 7 nucleotides match TRBD1. J lost 12 bases, V lost 6 bases, and 8 bases had no gene match. Germline V gives CDR1 SQVTM, CDR2 ANQGSEA. The CDR3 is 11 residues long. The CDR3 DNA is TGCAGCGTAGACCAGGGGGAAGTCATATATTTT. Translating it yields CSVDQGEVIYF.

The chain links TRBV7-2 to TRBJ2-7; D may be TRBD1 (6 bases). CDR3 size: 14 residues. Germline loops: CDR1 SGHTA, CDR2 FQGNSA. The V end lost 7 bases, the J end lost 4 bases, and 17 bases lay between the germline ends. The CDR3 sequence: CASTFGQGTYEQYF. CDR3 DNA: TGTGCCAGCACCTTTGGCCAGGGGACATACGAGCAGTACTTC.

The chain carries TRBV7-9 and TRBJ1-1; TRBD1 is a possible D gene (6 bases). Germline CDR1 is SEHNR and CDR2 is FQNEAQ (reference sequence). V lost 8 bases and J 0 bases, leaving 19 bases between the germline ends. The CDR3 sequence is 16 residues long. In DNA, the CDR3 is TGTGCCAGCCCCGGGGGGGGGACATCCTTGAACACTGAAGCTTTCTTT. Protein: CASPGGGTSLNTEAFF. The full variable domain, with the rest looked up from reference TRBV7-9 and TRBJ1-1, is DTGVSQNPRHKITKRGQNVTFRCDPISEHNRLYWYRQTLGQGPEFLTYFQNEAQLEKSRLLSDRFSAERPKGSFSTLEIQRTEQGDSAMYLCASPGGGTSLNTEAFFGQGTRLTVV.

The rearrangement uses TRBV30 and TRBJ2-7, with no clear D. V was pared by 1 base and J by 5 bases, with 9 bases between. The germline V gene encodes CDR1 GTSNPN and CDR2 SVGIG (reference sequence). The CDR3 sequence is 12 residues long. The CDR3 bases are TGTGCCTGGAGTGAACGGTGGCACGAGCAGTACTTC. Translation: CAWSERWHEQYF.

The rearrangement links TRBV29-1 to TRBJ1-5; possibly TRBD1 for D (5 bases). V lost 4 bases to trimming and J lost 0 bases, with 7 bases between them. In germline, CDR1 is SQVTM, CDR2 ANQGSEA. This CDR3 is 13 amino acids long. The CDR3 sequence is CSVGQTSNQPQHF. CDR3 DNA: TGCAGCGTTGGACAGACTAGCAATCAGCCCCAGCATTTT.

The V and J genes are TRBV30 and TRBJ2-5, with D maybe TRBD2 (6 bases). The V end lost 1 base, the J end lost 0 bases, and 6 bases lay between the germline ends. Germline CDR1 and CDR2: GTSNPN and SVGIG (reference sequence). The CDR3 sequence is 13 residues long. The chain's CDR3 is CAWSGGNQETQYF. In DNA, the CDR3 is TGTGCCTGGAGTGGCGGGAACCAAGAGACCCAGTACTTC.

The chain combines TRBV11-2 with TRBJ2-5; 9 bases are a match to TRBD1. Trimming at V came to 6 bases and at J to 1 base, leaving 0 bases not matched to a gene. The germline V gene encodes CDR1 SGHAT and CDR2 FQNNGV. The CDR3 is 13 residues long. CDR3: CASRGQGQETQYF. The CDR3 bases are TGTGCCAGCAGGGGACAGGGCCAAGAGACCCAGTACTTC.

This chain joins TRBV6-6 and TRBJ2-1, with D possibly called TRBD1 or TRBD2 (5 bases each). V was pared by 2 bases and J by 6 bases, with 11 bases between. CDR1 and CDR2 from the germline V gene are MNHNY and SVGAGI (reference sequence). The CDR3 runs 14 residues. CDR3 in DNA: TGTGCCAGCAGTTACCGGGACCCCTCCAATGAGCAGTTCTTC. This translates into CASSYRDPSNEQFF.

The chain joins TRBV5-1 to TRBJ1-2; a possible D gene is TRBD1 (6 bases). CDR3 size: 13 residues. V lost 1 base to trimming and J lost 7 bases, with 11 bases between them. Germline V lookup: CDR1 SGHRS, CDR2 YFSETQ. The chain's CDR3 is CASSLNREAGYTF. The CDR3 DNA sequence: TGCGCCAGCAGCTTGAACAGGGAGGCTGGCTACACCTTC.

The V call is TRBV9, the J call TRBJ1-3, with 8 positions matching TRBD1. Germline V gene lookup returns CDR1 SGDLS and CDR2 YYNGEE. V was pared by 1 base and J by 0 bases, with 12 bases of the junction left unmatched. This CDR3 region has 19 residues. CDR3 nucleotides: TGTGCCAGCAGCGTAAACCCCGGGACAGGCGTAAGCTCTGGAAACACCATATATTTT. This gives the protein CASSVNPGTGVSSGNTIYF.